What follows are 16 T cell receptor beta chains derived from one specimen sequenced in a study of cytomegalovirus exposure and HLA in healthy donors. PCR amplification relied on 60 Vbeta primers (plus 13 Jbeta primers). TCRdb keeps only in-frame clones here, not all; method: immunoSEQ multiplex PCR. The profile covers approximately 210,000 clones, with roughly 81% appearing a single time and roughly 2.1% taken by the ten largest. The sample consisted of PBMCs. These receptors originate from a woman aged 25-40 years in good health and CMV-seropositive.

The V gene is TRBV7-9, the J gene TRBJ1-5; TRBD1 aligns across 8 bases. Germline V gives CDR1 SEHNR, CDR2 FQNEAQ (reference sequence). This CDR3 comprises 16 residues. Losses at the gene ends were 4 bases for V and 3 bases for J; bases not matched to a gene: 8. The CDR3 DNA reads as TGTGCCAGCAGCTCCACGGGACAGGCAGACAATCAGCCCCAGCATTTT. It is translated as CASSSTGQADNQPQHF. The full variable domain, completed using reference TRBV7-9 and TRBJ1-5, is DTGVSQNPRHKITKRGQNVTFRCDPISEHNRLYWYRQTLGQGPEFLTYFQNEAQLEKSRLLSDRFSAERPKGSFSTLEIQRTEQGDSAMYLCASSSTGQADNQPQHFGDGTRLSIL.

The CDR3 loop reads CASSLTSGGTQYF. In DNA form, the CDR3 reads TGTGCCAGCAGCTTGACCTCGGGGGGGACCCAGTACTTC. The chain is built from TRBV5-6 and TRBJ2-5; 7 bases align to TRBD2. Germline loops: CDR1 SGHDT, CDR2 YYEEEE. V shed 1 base and J 7 bases; nucleotides not matched to a gene: 4. The CDR3 totals 13 residues.

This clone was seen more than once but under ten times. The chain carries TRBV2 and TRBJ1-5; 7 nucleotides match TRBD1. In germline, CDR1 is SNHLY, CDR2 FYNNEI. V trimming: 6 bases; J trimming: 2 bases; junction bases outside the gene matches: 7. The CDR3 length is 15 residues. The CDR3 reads CASSLGGLGNQPQHF. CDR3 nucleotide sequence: TGTGCCAGCAGCTTAGGGGGCCTGGGCAATCAGCCCCAGCATTTT.

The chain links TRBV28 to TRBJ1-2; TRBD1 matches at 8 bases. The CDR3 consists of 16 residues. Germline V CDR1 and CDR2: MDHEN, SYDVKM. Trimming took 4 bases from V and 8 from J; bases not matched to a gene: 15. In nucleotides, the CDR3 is TGTGCCAGCAGTTCTCCGGGACAGGCGCACTCCTACGGCTACACCTTC. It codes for CASSSPGQAHSYGYTF.

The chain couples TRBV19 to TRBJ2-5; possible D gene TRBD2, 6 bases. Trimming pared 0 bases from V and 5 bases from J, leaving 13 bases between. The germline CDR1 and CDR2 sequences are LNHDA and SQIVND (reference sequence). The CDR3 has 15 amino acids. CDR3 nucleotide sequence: TGTGCCAGTAGTATAGAAGGCAGGGCGGGGGAGACCCAGTACTTC. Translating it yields CASSIEGRAGETQYF. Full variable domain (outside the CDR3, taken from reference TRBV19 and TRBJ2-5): DGGITQSPKYLFRKEGQNVTLSCEQNLNHDAMYWYRQDPGQGLRLIYYSQIVNDFQKGDIAEGYSVSREKKESFPLTVTSAQKNPTAFYLCASSIEGRAGETQYFGPGTRLLVL.

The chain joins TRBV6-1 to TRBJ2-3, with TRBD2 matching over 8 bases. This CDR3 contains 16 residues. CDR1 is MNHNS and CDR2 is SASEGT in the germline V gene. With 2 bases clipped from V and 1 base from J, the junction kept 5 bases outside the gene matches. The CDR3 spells CASSERLLAGTDTQYF. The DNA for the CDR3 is TGTGCCAGCAGTGAAAGGTTACTAGCGGGCACAGATACGCAGTATTTT.

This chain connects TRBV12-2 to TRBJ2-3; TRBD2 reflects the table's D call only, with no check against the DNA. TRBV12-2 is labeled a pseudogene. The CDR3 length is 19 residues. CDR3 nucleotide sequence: TGTGCAAGTCGCTCCCGTTTATTAGCGGGAGAGTCGTATGGAGATACGCAGTATTTT. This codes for CASRSRLLAGESYGDTQYF.

CDR3 nucleotides: TGTGCCAGCAGCTTAACTTTGACTAGCGACTCCCAAGAGACCCAGTACTTC. Amino acid sequence: CASSLTLTSDSQETQYF. The chain employs TRBV7-2 and TRBJ2-5; 8 bases align to TRBD2. This CDR3 contains 17 residues. Germline CDR1 SGHTA, CDR2 FQGNSA. The trim removed 2 bases at V and 1 base at J, leaving 9 bases unmatched.

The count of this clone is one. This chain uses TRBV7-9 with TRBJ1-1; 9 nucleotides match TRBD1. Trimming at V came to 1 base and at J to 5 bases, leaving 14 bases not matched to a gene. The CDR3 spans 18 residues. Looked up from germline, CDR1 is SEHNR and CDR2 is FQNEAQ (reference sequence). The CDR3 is CASSLGARTGGAGTEAFF. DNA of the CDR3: TGTGCCAGCAGCTTAGGGGCTCGTACAGGGGGCGCGGGTACTGAAGCTTTCTTT.

The CDR3 DNA reads TGTGCCAGCAGCCCTCGGACAGACGGAAATGAACTGTTTTTT. Translation: CASSPRTDGNELFF. This chain uses TRBV9 with TRBJ1-4, with a tentative D call TRBD1 (6 bases). V lost 4 bases to trimming and J lost 12 bases, with 19 bases between them. This CDR3 contains 14 residues. From germline, CDR1 is SGDLS and CDR2 YYNGEE.

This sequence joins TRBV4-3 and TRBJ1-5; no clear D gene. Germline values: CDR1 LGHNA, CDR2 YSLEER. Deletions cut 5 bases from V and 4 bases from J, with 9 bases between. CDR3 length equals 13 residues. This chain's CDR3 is CASSVTLNQPQHF. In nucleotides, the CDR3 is TGCGCCAGCAGCGTGACACTTAATCAGCCCCAGCATTTT.

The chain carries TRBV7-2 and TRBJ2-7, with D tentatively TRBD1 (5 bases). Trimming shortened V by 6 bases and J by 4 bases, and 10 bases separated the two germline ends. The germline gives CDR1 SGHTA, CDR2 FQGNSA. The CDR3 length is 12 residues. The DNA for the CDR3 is TGTGCCAGCAGACGTACAGGATACGAGCAGTACTTC. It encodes CASRRTGYEQYF.

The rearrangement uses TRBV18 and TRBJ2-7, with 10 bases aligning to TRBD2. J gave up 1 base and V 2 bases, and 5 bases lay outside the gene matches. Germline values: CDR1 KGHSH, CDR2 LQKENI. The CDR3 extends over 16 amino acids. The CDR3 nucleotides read TGTGCCAGCTCACCAACTAGCGGGGTTGGGTCCTACGAGCAGTACTTC. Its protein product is CASSPTSGVGSYEQYF.

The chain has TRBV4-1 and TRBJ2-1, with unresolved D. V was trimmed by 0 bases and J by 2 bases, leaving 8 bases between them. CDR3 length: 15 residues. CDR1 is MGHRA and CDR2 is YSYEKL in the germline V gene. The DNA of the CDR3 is TGCGCCAGCAGCCAAGACGGTTATACCTACAATGAGCAGTTCTTC. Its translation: CASSQDGYTYNEQFF.

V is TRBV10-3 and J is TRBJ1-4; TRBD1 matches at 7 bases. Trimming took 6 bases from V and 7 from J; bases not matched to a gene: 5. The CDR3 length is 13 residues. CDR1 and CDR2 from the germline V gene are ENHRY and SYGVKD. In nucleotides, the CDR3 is TGTGCCATCAGGCAGGGGGTCGGTGAAAAACTGTTTTTT. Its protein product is CAIRQGVGEKLFF.

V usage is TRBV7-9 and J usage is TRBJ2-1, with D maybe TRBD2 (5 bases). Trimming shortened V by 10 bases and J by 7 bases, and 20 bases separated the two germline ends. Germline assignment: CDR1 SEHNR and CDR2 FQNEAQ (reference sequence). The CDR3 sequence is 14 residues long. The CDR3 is CATQYREWGNEQFF. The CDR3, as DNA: TGTGCCACCCAGTACCGGGAATGGGGAAATGAGCAGTTCTTC. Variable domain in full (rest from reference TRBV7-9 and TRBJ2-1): DTGVSQNPRHKITKRGQNVTFRCDPISEHNRLYWYRQTLGQGPEFLTYFQNEAQLEKSRLLSDRFSAERPKGSFSTLEIQRTEQGDSAMYLCATQYREWGNEQFFGPGTRLTVL.